This TCR beta chain was sequenced for a study of T cell responses to AZD1222 COVID-19 vaccine. In the study overall: Pooling of second doses given at about 4 or about 12 weeks was done.

Study conclusions and caveats: Seropositive status at baseline applied to only 5 to 7 AZD1222 recipients. Among the donors, most were white British and more were female, and clonal diversity was possibly underestimated. Two AZD1222 doses significantly raised spike-specific TCR breadth and depth over controls.

This clone was seen only once. Its specificity is not known. Assay used: immunoSEQ multiplex PCR; TCRdb lists only in-frame clones, some missing. The data show about 150,000 clones, about 90% seen once. CDR1 LGHNT and CDR2 FRNRAP come from the germline V gene. The germline V and J ends were trimmed by 5 bases and 5 bases, with 18 bases remaining between them. This CDR3 contains 16 residues. The V gene is TRBV12-5, the J gene TRBJ2-2, with a tentative D call TRBD1 (5 bases). The specimen comprised peripheral blood, sampled on day 0 of AZD1222 vaccination. The receptor was isolated from an adult in good health. For the CDR3, the DNA is TGTGCTAGTGGTCAGCAGGGTAATTCAGGGACCGGGGAGCTGTTTTTT. Translation gives CASGQQGNSGTGELFF.